This T cell receptor (beta chain) was sequenced during a study of cytomegalovirus exposure and HLA in healthy donors. Trimming at V came to 8 bases and at J to 4 bases, leaving 11 bases not matched to a gene. The CDR3 totals 15 residues. Germline V gene sequence: CDR1 MNHEY, CDR2 SVGAGI. The PCR made use of 60 Vbeta and 13 Jbeta primers. Repertoires were generated with immunoSEQ multiplex PCR, while TCRdb's copy carries only in-frame clones and drops some. The sample yields more than 85,000 clones, roughly three quarters seen once. This clone was observed a handful of times. The sequenced sample was PBMCs. This clonotype was obtained from a man aged 25-45 years in good health and CMV-seronegative. This chain connects TRBV6-5 to TRBJ1-3; TRBD1 matches 7 bases. This CDR3 is CASQNDRATGNTIYF. Here the CDR3 DNA reads TGTGCCAGCCAGAATGACAGGGCGACAGGAAACACCATATATTTT.